This TCR beta chain was profiled in a study of blood T cell repertoires in COVID-19. Data came from immunoSEQ multiplex PCR; TCRdb stores just in-frame clones and leaves some out. The sample gives 280,000 or so clones, 70% to 90% of which show up once; under 2.5% is in the top ten. Input material: PBMCs or T cells enriched from blood (not recorded which). This TCR was recovered from a man aged 30-40 years who had recovered from COVID-19.

The CDR3: CASRVRAFF. The DNA for the CDR3 is TGTGCCTCCAGGGTAAGAGCTTTCTTT. The chain carries TRBV19 and TRBJ1-1, with TRBD1 as a possible D gene (5 bases). Trimming removed 11 bases from V and 10 bases from J, with 11 bases in between. CDR3 length: 9 residues. From germline, CDR1 is LNHDA and CDR2 SQIVND (reference sequence).